This record concerns one TCR beta chain sequence. Antigen specificity is unknown. Profiled with immunoSEQ multiplex PCR; TCRdb holds only in-frame clones, not every one. The sample lists under 40,000 clones, roughly 87% occurring once. V dropped 5 bases and J dropped 2 bases, with 15 bases sitting between them. The germline gives CDR1 SGHAT, CDR2 FQNNGV. The CDR3 loop spans 15 amino acids. The data were taken from a study of T cells in localized non-small cell lung cancer. Study outcomes and limitations: Peak T cell clonality was found in uninvolved adjacent lung, exceeding tumor. Because only a single region of the tumor was sequenced, heterogeneity remains possible.

Sequencing used peripheral blood mononuclear cells, obtained before any cancer treatment. The sequence came from a man aged 40 to 70 with stage III lung adenocarcinoma. This chain uses TRBV11-2 with TRBJ1-1; D might be TRBD1 (6 bases). Here the CDR3 reads CASSPRTALNTEAFF. The CDR3 DNA reads as TGTGCCAGCAGCCCCCGGACAGCACTTAACACTGAAGCTTTCTTT.